This T cell receptor beta chain originates from a study of shared clonotypes between healthy human individuals. Sequencing was performed with immunoSEQ multiplex PCR; in TCRdb, only in-frame clones are kept and a portion is missing. The sample consists of approximately 1.5 million clones, 95% to 99% of them appearing once. The origin of this receptor is a young man in good health. Sequencing input: naive CD4+ T cells sorted from blood. The subset is: CD45RA+ positively selected.

In nucleotides, the CDR3 is TGTGCCAGCAGCGCGAACTCGGCGGGCACAGATACGCAGTATTTT. Translating gives CASSANSAGTDTQYF. This chain links TRBV9 with TRBJ2-3; D is unresolved. Germline CDR1 and CDR2: SGDLS and YYNGEE. The V end lost 3 bases, the J end lost 1 base, and 12 bases lay between the germline ends. The CDR3 length is 15 residues.